The clone carrying this TCR beta chain was counted only a few times. Its cognate antigen is unknown. Whoever was chosen for sequencing had shown CD8+CD57+ cell expansion by flow cytometry. The cohort consisted entirely of patients having severe acquired aplastic anemia. The data were obtained in a study of CD8+CD57+ T cells in acquired aplastic anemia. Looking at the study overall: Mean DNA quantity obtained from sorted CD4+ and CD8+ cells was around 3.2 ug.

Researchers used genomic DNA as the template to profile TCR beta VDJ and CDR3. TCRdb called the reads again in MiXCR, with one record for every CDR3 protein. Among 450,000 to 550,000 distinct CDR3 sequences, approximately 33% were seen once, and the ten largest hold under 0.95%. General observations from the study: There were 25 to 30 CD8+ CDR3 sequences that occurred in both patients and controls. No significant difference in CD8+ Simpson's diversity was found between patients and controls.

The receptor's source is a human donor with aplastic anemia. Input material: sorted CD4+, CD8+, or CD8+CD57+ T cells (not recorded which) from PBMCs.

CDR3 region: CASRLGDRVSGNTIYF. CDR3 DNA sequence: TGTGCCAGTCGCCTCGGGGACAGGGTCTCTGGAAACACCATATATTTT. The chain has TRBV19 and TRBJ1-3; 9 nucleotides match TRBD1. The length of the CDR3 is 16 residues. Germline V CDR1 and CDR2: LNHDA, SQIVND (reference sequence). The ends lost 8 bases at V and 0 bases at J; junction bases unmatched: 8.